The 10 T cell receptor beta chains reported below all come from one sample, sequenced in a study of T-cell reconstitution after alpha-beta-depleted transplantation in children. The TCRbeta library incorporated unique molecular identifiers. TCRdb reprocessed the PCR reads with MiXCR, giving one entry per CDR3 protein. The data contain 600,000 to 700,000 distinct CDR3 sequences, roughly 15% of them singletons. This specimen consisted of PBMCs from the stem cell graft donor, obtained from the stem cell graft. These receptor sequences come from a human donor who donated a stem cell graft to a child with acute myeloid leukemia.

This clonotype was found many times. The CDR3 loop reads CSARDQPGGPQHF. CDR3 sequence (DNA): TGCAGTGCTAGAGACCAGCCGGGGGGCCCCCAGCATTTT. The chain combines TRBV20-1 with TRBJ1-5; weak D call: TRBD1 (6 bases). Trimming shortened V by 0 bases and J by 10 bases, and 13 bases separated the two germline ends. The CDR3 consists of 13 residues. Germline V CDR1 and CDR2: DFQATT, SNEGSKA (reference sequence).

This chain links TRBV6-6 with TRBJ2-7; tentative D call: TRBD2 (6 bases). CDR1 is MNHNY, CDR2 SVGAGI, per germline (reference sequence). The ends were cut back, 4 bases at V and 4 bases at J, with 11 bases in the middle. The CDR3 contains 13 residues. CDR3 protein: CASSSGGRYEQYV. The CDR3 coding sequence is TGTGCCAGCAGTTCCGGGGGAAGATACGAGCAGTACGTC.

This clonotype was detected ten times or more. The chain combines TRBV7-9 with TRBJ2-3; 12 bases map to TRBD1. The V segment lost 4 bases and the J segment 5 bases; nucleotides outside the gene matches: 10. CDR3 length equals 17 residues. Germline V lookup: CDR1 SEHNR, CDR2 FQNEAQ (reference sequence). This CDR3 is CASSSEPGQGAGDTQYF. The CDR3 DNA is TGTGCCAGCAGCTCAGAACCGGGACAGGGGGCGGGAGATACGCAGTATTTT.

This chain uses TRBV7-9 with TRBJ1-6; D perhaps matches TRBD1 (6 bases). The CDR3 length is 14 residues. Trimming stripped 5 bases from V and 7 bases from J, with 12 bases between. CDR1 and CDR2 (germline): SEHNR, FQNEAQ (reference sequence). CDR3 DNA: TGTGCCAGCAGCAAGTGGACAGAGAATTCACCCCTCCACTTT. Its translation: CASSKWTENSPLHF.

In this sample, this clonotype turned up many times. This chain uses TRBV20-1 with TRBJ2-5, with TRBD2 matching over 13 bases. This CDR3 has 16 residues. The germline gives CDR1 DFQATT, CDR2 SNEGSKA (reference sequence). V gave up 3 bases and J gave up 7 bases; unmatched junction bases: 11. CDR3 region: CSASRTSGGRLGTQYF. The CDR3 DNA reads TGCAGTGCTAGTCGGACTAGCGGGGGCCGCTTAGGGACCCAGTACTTC.

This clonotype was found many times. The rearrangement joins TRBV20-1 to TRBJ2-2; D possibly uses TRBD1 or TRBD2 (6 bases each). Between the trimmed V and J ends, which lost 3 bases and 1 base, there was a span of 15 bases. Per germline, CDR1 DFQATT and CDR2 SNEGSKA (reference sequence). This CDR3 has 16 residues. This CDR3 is CSARKGGTLNTGELFF. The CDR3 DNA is TGCAGTGCTAGGAAAGGGGGGACGTTGAACACCGGGGAGCTGTTTTTT.

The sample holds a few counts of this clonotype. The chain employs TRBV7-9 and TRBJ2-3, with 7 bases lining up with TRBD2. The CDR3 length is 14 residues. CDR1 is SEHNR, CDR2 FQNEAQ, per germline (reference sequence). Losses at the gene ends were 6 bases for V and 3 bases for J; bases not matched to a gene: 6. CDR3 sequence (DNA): TGTGCCAGCAGTTTGACTAGCCCGACAGATACGCAGTATTTT. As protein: CASSLTSPTDTQYF.

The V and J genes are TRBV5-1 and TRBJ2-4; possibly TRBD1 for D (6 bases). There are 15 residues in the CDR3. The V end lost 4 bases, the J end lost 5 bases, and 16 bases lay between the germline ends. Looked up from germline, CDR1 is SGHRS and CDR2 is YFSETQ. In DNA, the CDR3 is TGCGCCAGCAGCCCCATTCGGACAGCTGAAAACATTCAGTACTTC. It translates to CASSPIRTAENIQYF. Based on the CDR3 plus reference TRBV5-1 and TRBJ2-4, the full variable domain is KAGVTQTPRYLIKTRGQQVTLSCSPISGHRSVSWYQQTPGQGLQFLFEYFSETQRNKGNFPGRFSGRQFSNSRSEMNVSTLELGDSALYLCASSPIRTAENIQYFGAGTRLSVL.

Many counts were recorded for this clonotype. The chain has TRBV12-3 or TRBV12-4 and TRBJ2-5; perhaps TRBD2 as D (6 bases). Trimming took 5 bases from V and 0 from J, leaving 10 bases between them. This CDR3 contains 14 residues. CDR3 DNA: TGTGCCAGCAGTGTCCGGGACTACCAAGAGACCCAGTACTTC. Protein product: CASSVRDYQETQYF.

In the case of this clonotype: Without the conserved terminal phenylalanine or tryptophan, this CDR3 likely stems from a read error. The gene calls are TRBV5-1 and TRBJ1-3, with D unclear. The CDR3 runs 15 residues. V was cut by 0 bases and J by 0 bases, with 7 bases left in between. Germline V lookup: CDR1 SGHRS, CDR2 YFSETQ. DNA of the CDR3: TGCGCCAGCAGCTTGGCCCAAAGCTCTGGAAACACCATATATTTA. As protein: CASSLAQSSGNTIYL.